This T cell receptor (beta chain) was identified during a study of blood T cell repertoires in COVID-19. Study overall: Whether acute or convalescent, the COVID-19 samples came from the United States, Italy and Spain. Sample material is recorded as cDNA or gDNA derived from T cells, B-cell-depleted T cells, or PBMCs.

J lost 2 bases, V lost 1 base, and 4 bases had no gene match. Germline V CDR1 and CDR2: SGHTA, FQGNSA. CDR3 size: 17 residues. Produced via immunoSEQ multiplex PCR; TCRdb's table is partial and in-frame only. The sample lists roughly 120,000 clones; roughly nine tenths were seen once. The receptor's source is a man aged 50-59 years with active COVID-19. V usage is TRBV7-2 and J usage is TRBJ1-3; TRBD1 agrees at 11 bases. The sequencing input was peripheral blood. DNA for the CDR3: TGTGCCAGCAGCTTAGTGGGGACAGGGGGAGCTGGAAACACCATATATTTT. This encodes CASSLVGTGGAGNTIYF.